These T cell receptor beta chains were read from a single sample in a study of blood T cell repertoires in COVID-19. Repertoires were generated with immunoSEQ multiplex PCR, while TCRdb's copy carries only in-frame clones and drops some. The sample lists 150,000 to 200,000 clones; around 85% were seen once. The source material was peripheral blood. The receptors here all came from a person aged 65 to 85 with COVID-19, enrolled during active disease. Both conserved end residues are part of each CDR3. Each record gives: CDR3 DNA, CDR3 protein, J gene, CDR3 length, clone size, D gene, V gene. The D gene is left open where the match is weak. Some rows have no size entry. The others give once, few or many, or a class for an expanded clone.

TGTGCCAGCAGTTACCTAATGAACACTGAAGCTTTCTTT CASSYLMNTEAFF TRBJ1-1 13 - - TRBV6-5
TGCGCCAGCAGCCAATCGGGGGGAATAAACGGCTACACCTTC CASSQSGGINGYTF TRBJ1-2 14 - - TRBV4-3
TGCAGCGTTGGTCGGGGAGGATACTACGAGCAGTACTTC CSVGRGGYYEQYF TRBJ2-7 13 once - TRBV29-1
TGTGCCAGCAGCTTATCACCCGGGACAGGGGGCTTTGAGCAGTACTTC CASSLSPGTGGFEQYF TRBJ2-7 16 - TRBD1 TRBV11-1
TGTGCCAGTGGGACAACGAACACTGAAGCTTTCTTT CASGTTNTEAFF TRBJ1-1 12 - - TRBV12-3/TRBV12-4
TGCGCCAGCAGCTCGGCGGCGGGGGACGCTCCCTATGGCTACACCTTC CASSSAAGDAPYGYTF TRBJ1-2 16 - - TRBV4-3
TGTGCCAGCTCACCGAGGGGACTAGCGGTGACAGATACGCAGTATTTT CASSPRGLAVTDTQYF TRBJ2-3 16 - TRBD2 TRBV18
TGTGCCAGTCAGACAGGGGGCTCTCAAGGGGGCTACGAGCAGTACTTC CASQTGGSQGGYEQYF TRBJ2-7 16 - TRBD1 TRBV19
TGTGCCAGTAGGGAGACGGGGACAAGCACAGATACGCAGTATTTT CASRETGTSTDTQYF TRBJ2-3 15 - - TRBV19
TGTGCCAGCAGTTCCAACTACGAGCAGTACTTC CASSSNYEQYF TRBJ2-7 11 - - TRBV28
TGCGCCAGCAGCAACTTGGGGGGGGAGGCGGAAGCTTTCTTT CASSNLGGEAEAFF TRBJ1-1 14 - - TRBV10-2
TGTGCCAGCACCAACTCTGGAAACACCATATATTTT CASTNSGNTIYF TRBJ1-3 12 - - TRBV6-5
TGTGCCACCAGTGTGAGCGGCGGGGGCGAGGGCACAGATACGCAGTATTTT CATSVSGGGEGTDTQYF TRBJ2-3 17 once - TRBV24-1
TGTGCCAGCAGTTGGTTAGGGAGGGATCAGCAGCCCCAGCATTTT CASSWLGRDQQPQHF TRBJ1-5 15 once - TRBV2
TGTGCCAGTACTAGCGGGACCTACAATGAGCAGTTCTTC CASTSGTYNEQFF TRBJ2-1 13 - TRBD2 TRBV2
TGTGCCAGCAGACAGGGGTTGCGCACTGAAGCTTTCTTT CASRQGLRTEAFF TRBJ1-1 13 - TRBD1 TRBV5-4
TGTGCCAGCAGTTACCCCCGGGACAGGGGCCAGCAAGAGACCCAGTACTTC CASSYPRDRGQQETQYF TRBJ2-5 17 - TRBD1 TRBV6-2/TRBV6-3
TGTGCCAGTAGGCAACCGGGGACAGGGCAGGGAGATACGCAGTATTTT CASRQPGTGQGDTQYF TRBJ2-3 16 - TRBD1 TRBV19
TGTGCCAGCAGTGGGACTAGTGGGGAGACCCAGTACTTC CASSGTSGETQYF TRBJ2-5 13 - TRBD2 TRBV5-6
TGTGCCAGCAGTTTATCTGGCGGCAGCCTCTATGGCTACACCTTC CASSLSGGSLYGYTF TRBJ1-2 15 once - TRBV28
TGTGCCAGCAGCCAACAGGGTGCAACTAATGAAAAACTGTTTTTT CASSQQGATNEKLFF TRBJ1-4 15 - - TRBV28
TGTGCCAGCAGCTCAAAAGGGACAAAGCGCGCTGAAGCTTTCTTT CASSSKGTKRAEAFF TRBJ1-1 15 - - TRBV6-2/TRBV6-3
TGTGCCACCAGCAGGGACAGGGGGCCGCGGGGCACCGGGGAGCTGTTTTTT CATSRDRGPRGTGELFF TRBJ2-2 17 - TRBD1 TRBV15
TGTGCCAGCAGCTCTGCTATAGCGGGGGGTTTTTCCTACGAGCAGTACTTC CASSSAIAGGFSYEQYF TRBJ2-7 17 - TRBD2 TRBV7-8